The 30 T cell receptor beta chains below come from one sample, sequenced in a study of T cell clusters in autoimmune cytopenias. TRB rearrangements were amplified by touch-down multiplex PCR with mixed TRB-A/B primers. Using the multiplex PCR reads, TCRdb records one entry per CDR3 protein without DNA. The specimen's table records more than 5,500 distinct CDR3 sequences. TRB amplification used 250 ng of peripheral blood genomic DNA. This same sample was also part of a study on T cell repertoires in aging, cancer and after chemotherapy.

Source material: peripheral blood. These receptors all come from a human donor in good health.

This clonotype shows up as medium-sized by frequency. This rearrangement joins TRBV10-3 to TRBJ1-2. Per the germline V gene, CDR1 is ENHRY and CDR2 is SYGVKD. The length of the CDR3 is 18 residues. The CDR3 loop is CAISESGDGALPNYGYTF.

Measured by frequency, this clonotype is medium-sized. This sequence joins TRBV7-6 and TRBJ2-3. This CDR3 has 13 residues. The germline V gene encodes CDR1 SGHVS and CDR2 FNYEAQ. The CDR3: CATMGLSADTQYF.

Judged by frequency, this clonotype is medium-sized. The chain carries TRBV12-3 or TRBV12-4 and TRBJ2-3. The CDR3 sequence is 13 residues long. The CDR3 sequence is CASSLGLLDTQYF.

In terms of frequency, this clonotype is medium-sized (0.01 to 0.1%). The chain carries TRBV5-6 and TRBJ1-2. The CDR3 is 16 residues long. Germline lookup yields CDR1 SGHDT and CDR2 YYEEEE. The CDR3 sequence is CASSSQRGLIIYGYTF.

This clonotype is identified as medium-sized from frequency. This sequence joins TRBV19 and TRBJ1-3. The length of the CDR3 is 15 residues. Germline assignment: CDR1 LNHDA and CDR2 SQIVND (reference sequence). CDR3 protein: CACRGEDWMWNTIYF.

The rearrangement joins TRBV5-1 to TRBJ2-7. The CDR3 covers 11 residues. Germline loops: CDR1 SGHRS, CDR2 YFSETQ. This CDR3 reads CASSYNYEQYF.

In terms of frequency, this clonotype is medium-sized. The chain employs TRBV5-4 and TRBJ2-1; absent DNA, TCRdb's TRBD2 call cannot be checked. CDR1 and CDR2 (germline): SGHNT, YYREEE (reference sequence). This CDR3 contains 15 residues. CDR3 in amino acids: CASSTTSGDYNEQFF.

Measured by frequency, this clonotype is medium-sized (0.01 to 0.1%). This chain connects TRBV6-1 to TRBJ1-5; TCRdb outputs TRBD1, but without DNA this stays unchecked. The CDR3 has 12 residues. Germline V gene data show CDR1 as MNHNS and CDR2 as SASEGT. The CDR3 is CASRTFGGPKHF.

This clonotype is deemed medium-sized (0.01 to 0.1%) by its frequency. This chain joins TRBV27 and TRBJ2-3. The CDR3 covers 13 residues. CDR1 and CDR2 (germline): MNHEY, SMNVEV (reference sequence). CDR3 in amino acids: CASRMSSTDTQYF.

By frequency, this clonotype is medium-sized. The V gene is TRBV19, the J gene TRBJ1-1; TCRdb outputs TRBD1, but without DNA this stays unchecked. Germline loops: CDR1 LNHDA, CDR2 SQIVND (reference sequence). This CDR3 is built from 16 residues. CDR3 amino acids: CASSRIPGTTNTEAFF.

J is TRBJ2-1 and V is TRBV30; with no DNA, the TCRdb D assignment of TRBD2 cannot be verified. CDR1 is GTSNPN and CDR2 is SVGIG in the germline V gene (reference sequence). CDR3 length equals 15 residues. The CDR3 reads CAWNLGGFSYNEQFF.

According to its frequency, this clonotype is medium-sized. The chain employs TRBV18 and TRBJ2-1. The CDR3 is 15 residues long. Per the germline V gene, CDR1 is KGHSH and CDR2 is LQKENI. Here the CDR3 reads CASSPPSEKMNEQFF.

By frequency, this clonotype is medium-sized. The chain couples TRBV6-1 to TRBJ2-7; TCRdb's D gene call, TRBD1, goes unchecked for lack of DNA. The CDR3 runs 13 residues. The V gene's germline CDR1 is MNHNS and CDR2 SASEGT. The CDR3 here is CANSGQASYEQYF.

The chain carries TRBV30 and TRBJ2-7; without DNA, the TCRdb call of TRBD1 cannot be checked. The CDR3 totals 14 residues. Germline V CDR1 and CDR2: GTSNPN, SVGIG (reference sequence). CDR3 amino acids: CAWKEGQGAREQYF.

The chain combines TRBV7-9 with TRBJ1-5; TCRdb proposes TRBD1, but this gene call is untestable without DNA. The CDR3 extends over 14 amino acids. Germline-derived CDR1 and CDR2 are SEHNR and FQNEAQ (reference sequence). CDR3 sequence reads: CASSRGQGYQPQHF.

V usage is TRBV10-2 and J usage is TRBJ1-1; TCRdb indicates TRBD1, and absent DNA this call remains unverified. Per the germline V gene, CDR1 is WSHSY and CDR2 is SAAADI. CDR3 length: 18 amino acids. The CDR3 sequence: CASSVSATGTAFNTEAFF.

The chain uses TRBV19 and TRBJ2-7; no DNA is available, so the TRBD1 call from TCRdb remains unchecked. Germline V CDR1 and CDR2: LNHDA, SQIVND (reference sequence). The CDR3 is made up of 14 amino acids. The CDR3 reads CASSTGQGAYEQYF.

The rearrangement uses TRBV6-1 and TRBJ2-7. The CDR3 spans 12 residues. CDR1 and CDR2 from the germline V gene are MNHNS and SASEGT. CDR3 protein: CASLSKPYEQYF.

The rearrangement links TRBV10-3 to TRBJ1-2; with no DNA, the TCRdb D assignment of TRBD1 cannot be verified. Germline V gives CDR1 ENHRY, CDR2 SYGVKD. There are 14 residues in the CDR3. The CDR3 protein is CAIKSTGTIYGYTF.

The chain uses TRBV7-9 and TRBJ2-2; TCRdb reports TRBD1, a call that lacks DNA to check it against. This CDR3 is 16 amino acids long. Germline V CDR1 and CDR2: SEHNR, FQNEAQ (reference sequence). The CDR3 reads CASSLDGLGPTGELFF.

This chain's CDR3 is CASSLGKDRGNQPQHF. The chain joins TRBV12-3 or TRBV12-4 to TRBJ1-5; TCRdb returns TRBD1, unconfirmable since there is no DNA. The CDR3 extends over 16 amino acids.

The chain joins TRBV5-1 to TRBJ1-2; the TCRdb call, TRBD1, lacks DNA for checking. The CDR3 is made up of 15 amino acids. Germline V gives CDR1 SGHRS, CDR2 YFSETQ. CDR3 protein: CASSFTGNSNYGYTF.

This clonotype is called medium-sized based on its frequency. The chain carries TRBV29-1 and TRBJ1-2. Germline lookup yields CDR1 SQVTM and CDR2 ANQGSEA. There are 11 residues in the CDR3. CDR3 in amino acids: CSVGEDSGFTF.

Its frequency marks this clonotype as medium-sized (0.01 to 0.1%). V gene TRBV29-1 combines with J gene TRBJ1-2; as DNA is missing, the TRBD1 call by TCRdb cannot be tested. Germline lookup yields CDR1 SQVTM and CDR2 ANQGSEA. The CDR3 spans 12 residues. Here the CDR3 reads CSVEGVRYGYTF.

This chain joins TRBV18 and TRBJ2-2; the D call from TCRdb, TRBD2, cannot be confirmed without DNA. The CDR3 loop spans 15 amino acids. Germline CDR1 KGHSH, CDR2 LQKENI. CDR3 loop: CASSPLAGAGGELFF.

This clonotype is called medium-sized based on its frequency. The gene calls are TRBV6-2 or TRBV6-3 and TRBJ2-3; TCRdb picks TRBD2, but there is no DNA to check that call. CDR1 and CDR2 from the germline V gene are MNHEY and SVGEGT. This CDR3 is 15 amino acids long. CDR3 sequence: CASRGLAGGPDTQYF.

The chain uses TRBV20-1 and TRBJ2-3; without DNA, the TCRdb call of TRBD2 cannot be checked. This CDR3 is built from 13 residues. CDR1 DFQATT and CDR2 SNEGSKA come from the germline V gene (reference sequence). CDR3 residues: CSAPRKPLDTQYF.

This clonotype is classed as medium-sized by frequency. The CDR3 protein is CASSGDRGIKSPLHF. The rearrangement joins TRBV6-2 or TRBV6-3 to TRBJ1-6; there is no DNA to check the TCRdb D call of TRBD1. This CDR3 has 15 residues. CDR1 is MNHEY and CDR2 is SVGEGT in the germline V gene.

CDR3 sequence: CASSLTTANYGYTF. The V gene is TRBV7-9, the J gene TRBJ1-2. This CDR3 spans 14 amino acids. Germline V gives CDR1 SEHNR, CDR2 FQNEAQ (reference sequence).

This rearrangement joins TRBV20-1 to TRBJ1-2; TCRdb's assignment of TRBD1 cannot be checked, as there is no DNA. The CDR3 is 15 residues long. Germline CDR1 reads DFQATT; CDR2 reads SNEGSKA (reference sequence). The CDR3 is CSARDPVQGRYGYTF.